One sample yielded the 12 T cell receptor beta chains listed below, sequenced in a study of PD-1 blockade in classical Hodgkin lymphoma. Clones were read by immunoSEQ multiplex PCR, and TCRdb kept only the in-frame ones, dropping some. The sample contains 20,000 to 25,000 clones, approximately 65% of which appear only once. As to time point: cycle 4 day 1 (C4D1), after more than 5 weeks of nivolumab. Exposure to brentuximab vedotin varied, and each patient had relapsed following autologous stem cell transplantation. Researchers used magnetic negative selection to pull out pure CD4+ T cells from thawed PBMCs. Sequencing was performed on CD4+ T cells from blood, taken before the fourth cycle of nivolumab. These receptors were obtained from a human donor with classical Hodgkin lymphoma.

CDR3 coding DNA: TGTGCCAGCAGCTTAAGGGGACTAGCGGAAGAGACCCAGTACTTC. Protein sequence: CASSLRGLAEETQYF. The chain is built from TRBV7-2 and TRBJ2-5; 11 bases match TRBD2. The CDR3 is 15 residues long. Germline assignment: CDR1 SGHTA and CDR2 FQGNSA. V was clipped by 2 bases and J by 3 bases; unmatched bases: 2.

In this sample, this clone turned up a few times. This chain links TRBV30 with TRBJ1-2, with a tentative D call TRBD1 (6 bases). Germline values: CDR1 GTSNPN, CDR2 SVGIG (reference sequence). This CDR3 is 12 amino acids long. With 4 bases removed from V and 2 bases from J, the gap between germline ends came to 8 bases. This chain's CDR3 is CAWMQGNYGYTF. The CDR3 region has the DNA TGTGCCTGGATGCAGGGGAACTATGGCTACACCTTC.

Relative to its sample, this clone is medium-sized (0.01 to 0.1%). J is TRBJ1-2 and V is TRBV2; TRBD1 matches at 11 bases. CDR1 SNHLY and CDR2 FYNNEI come from the germline V gene. The CDR3 has 16 residues. Unmatched junction bases numbered 13, after V lost 7 bases and J lost 6 bases. CDR3 sequence (DNA): TGTGCCAGCACCAACCAGAGGGGACAGGGGGATAATGGCTACACCTTC. This gives the protein CASTNQRGQGDNGYTF.

This clone was seen only a few times. J is TRBJ1-2 and V is TRBV5-6; D is undetermined. Per the germline V gene, CDR1 is SGHDT and CDR2 is YYEEEE. This CDR3 is built from 13 residues. Between the trimmed V and J ends, which lost 2 bases and 3 bases, there was a span of 8 bases. The CDR3 sequence is CASSFMRDYGYTF. DNA of the CDR3: TGTGCCAGCAGCTTTATGAGGGACTATGGCTACACCTTC. The variable domain in full, with the rest retrieved from reference TRBV5-6 and TRBJ1-2, is DAGVTQSPTHLIKTRGQQVTLRCSPKSGHDTVSWYQQALGQGPQFIFQYYEEEERQRGNFPDRFSGHQFPNYSSELNVNALLLGDSALYLCASSFMRDYGYTFGSGTRLTVV.

This clone has a single count. The chain is built from TRBV6-6 and TRBJ2-7; a possible D gene is TRBD1 (6 bases). The germline V gene has CDR1 MNHNY and CDR2 SVGAGI (reference sequence). Trimming shortened V by 2 bases and J by 6 bases, and 17 bases separated the two germline ends. The CDR3 sequence is 15 residues long. The CDR3 DNA sequence: TGTGCCAGCAGTTACAGACAGGTCCTGGGAGCCGAGCAGTACTTC. Protein sequence: CASSYRQVLGAEQYF.

This clone was counted a few times. This chain uses TRBV4-3 with TRBJ2-7; a weak D match, TRBD1 (6 bases). Trimming stripped 3 bases from V and 0 bases from J, with 15 bases between. The CDR3 is 16 amino acids. Germline V CDR1 and CDR2: LGHNA, YSLEER. The CDR3 spells CASSHFTGHLSYEQYF. DNA for the CDR3: TGCGCCAGCAGCCACTTCACGGGACACCTCTCCTACGAGCAGTACTTC.

This clone occurred a few times. V is TRBV4-1 and J is TRBJ1-2; 9 nucleotides line up with TRBD1. Germline loops: CDR1 MGHRA, CDR2 YSYEKL. This CDR3 contains 14 residues. Losses at the gene ends were 3 bases for V and 4 bases for J; bases not matched to a gene: 3. The CDR3 loop reads CASSHEDRGYGYTF. The CDR3 bases are TGCGCCAGCAGCCACGAGGACAGGGGCTATGGCTACACCTTC.

V and J are TRBV4-3 and TRBJ2-5, with D possibly called TRBD1 or TRBD2 (5 bases each). Germline V gene lookup returns CDR1 LGHNA and CDR2 YSLEER. This CDR3 contains 17 residues. The ends were cut back, 0 bases at V and 7 bases at J, with 21 bases in the middle. The CDR3 region has the DNA TGCGCCAGCAGCCAAGATCTCTTGGGTGATGGGACGGGGACCCAGTACTTC. Translation gives CASSQDLLGDGTGTQYF.

For the CDR3, the DNA is TGTGCCAGTACCGTCAGCGGCGGCAGGGGAAACACCGGGGAGCTGTTTTTT. Amino acids: CASTVSGGRGNTGELFF. This chain uses TRBV19 with TRBJ2-2, with a weak D call TRBD1 (6 bases). Trimming removed 7 bases from V and 2 bases from J, with 20 bases in between. This CDR3 is built from 17 residues. CDR1 is LNHDA, CDR2 SQIVND, per germline (reference sequence).

The J gene is TRBJ2-1, the V gene TRBV9; D is unclear. CDR3 length: 12 amino acids. Per germline, CDR1 SGDLS and CDR2 YYNGEE. The V end was cut by 0 bases, the J end by 9 bases, with 7 bases between. The chain's CDR3 is CASSVGLAEQFF. In DNA, the CDR3 is TGTGCCAGCAGCGTAGGGTTGGCTGAGCAGTTCTTC.

The V gene is TRBV6-6, the J gene TRBJ2-3; 7 nucleotides align to TRBD1. Germline V gives CDR1 MNHNY, CDR2 SVGAGI (reference sequence). CDR3 size: 16 residues. The V and J ends lost 0 bases and 0 bases, in that order; junction bases with no gene match: 3. Written as DNA, the CDR3 is TGTGCCAGCAGTTACTCCCTGACAGGGAGCACAGATACGCAGTATTTT. It yields the protein CASSYSLTGSTDTQYF.

V and J are TRBV5-1 and TRBJ1-2; D perhaps matches TRBD1 (5 bases). This CDR3 is built from 14 residues. The V gene lost 0 bases and the J gene lost 3 bases, with 9 bases spanning the gap. Per the germline V gene, CDR1 is SGHRS and CDR2 is YFSETQ. As DNA, the CDR3 is TGCGCCAGCAGCTTGGGGGGCAGTCACTATGGCTACACCTTC. As protein: CASSLGGSHYGYTF.